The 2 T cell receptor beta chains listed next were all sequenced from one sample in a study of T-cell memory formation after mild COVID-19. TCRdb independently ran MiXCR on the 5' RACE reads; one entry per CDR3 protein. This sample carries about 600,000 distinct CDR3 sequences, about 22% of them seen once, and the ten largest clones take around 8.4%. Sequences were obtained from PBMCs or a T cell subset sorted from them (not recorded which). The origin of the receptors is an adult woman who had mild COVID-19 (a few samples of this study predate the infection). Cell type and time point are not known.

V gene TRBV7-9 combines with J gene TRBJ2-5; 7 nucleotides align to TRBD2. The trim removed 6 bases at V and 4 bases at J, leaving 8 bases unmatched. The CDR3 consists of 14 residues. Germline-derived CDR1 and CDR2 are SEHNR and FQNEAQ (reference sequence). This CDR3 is CASSHSGGTETQYF. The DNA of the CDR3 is TGTGCCAGCAGTCATTCCGGGGGGACAGAGACCCAGTACTTC. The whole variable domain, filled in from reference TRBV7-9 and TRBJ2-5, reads DTGVSQNPRHKITKRGQNVTFRCDPISEHNRLYWYRQTLGQGPEFLTYFQNEAQLEKSRLLSDRFSAERPKGSFSTLEIQRTEQGDSAMYLCASSHSGGTETQYFGPGTRLLVL.

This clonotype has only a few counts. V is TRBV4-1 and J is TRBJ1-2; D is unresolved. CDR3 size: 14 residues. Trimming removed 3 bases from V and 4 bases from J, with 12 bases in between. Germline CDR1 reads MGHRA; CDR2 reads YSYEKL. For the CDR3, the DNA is TGCGCCAGCAGCCACGACTCCGGGATCTATGGCTACACCTTC. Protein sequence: CASSHDSGIYGYTF.